This T cell receptor beta chain was sequenced during a study of blood T cell repertoires in COVID-19. Germline V lookup: CDR1 LNHDA, CDR2 SQIVND (reference sequence). The CDR3 is made up of 15 amino acids. Germline trimming cut 7 bases from V and 5 bases from J; bases unmatched to any gene: 11. The authors' processing: Amplifying reference gene primers gave estimates of nucleated cell counts. Repertoires were generated with immunoSEQ multiplex PCR, while TCRdb's copy carries only in-frame clones and drops some. V and J calls plus clone size are reproduced from that table; the DNA served to infer D and trimming. The sample holds 200,000 to 250,000 clones, 83% seen once.

This receptor was identified in a woman aged 25 to 39 with COVID-19, enrolled during active disease. V gene TRBV19 combines with J gene TRBJ2-1, with 7 bases matching TRBD1. Sequences were obtained from peripheral blood. This CDR3 is CASKTGLATDNEQFF. In nucleotides, the CDR3 is TGTGCCAGTAAGACAGGGTTAGCGACTGACAATGAGCAGTTCTTC.